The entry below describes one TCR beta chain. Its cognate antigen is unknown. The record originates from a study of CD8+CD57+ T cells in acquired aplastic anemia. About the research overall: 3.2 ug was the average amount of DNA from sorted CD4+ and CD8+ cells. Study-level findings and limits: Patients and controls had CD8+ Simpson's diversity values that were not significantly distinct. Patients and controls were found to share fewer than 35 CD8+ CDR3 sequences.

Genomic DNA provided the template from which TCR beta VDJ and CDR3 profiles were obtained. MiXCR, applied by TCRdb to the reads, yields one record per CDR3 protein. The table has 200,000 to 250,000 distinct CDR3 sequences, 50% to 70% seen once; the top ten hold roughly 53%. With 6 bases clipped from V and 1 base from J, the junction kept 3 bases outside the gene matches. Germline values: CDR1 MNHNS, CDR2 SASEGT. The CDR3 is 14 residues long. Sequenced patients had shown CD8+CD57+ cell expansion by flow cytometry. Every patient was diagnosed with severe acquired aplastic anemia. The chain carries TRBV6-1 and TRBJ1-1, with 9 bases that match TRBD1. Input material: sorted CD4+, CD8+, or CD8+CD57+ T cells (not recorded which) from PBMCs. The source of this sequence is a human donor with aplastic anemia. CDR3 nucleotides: TGTGCCAGCAGGGGGACAGGGACGAACACTGAAGCTTTCTTT. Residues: CASRGTGTNTEAFF.